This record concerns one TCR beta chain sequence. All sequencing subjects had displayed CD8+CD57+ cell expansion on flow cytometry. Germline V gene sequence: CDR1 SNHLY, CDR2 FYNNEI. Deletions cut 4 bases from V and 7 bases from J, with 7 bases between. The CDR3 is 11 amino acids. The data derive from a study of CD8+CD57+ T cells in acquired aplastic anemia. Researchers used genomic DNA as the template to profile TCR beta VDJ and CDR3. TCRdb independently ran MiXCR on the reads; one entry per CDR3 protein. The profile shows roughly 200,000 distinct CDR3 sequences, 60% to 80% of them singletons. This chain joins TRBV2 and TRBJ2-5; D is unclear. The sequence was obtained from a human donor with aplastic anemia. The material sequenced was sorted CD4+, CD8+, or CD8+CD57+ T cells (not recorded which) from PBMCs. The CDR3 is CASSAGGTQYF. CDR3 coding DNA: TGTGCCAGCAGTGCGGGTGGGACCCAGTACTTC.